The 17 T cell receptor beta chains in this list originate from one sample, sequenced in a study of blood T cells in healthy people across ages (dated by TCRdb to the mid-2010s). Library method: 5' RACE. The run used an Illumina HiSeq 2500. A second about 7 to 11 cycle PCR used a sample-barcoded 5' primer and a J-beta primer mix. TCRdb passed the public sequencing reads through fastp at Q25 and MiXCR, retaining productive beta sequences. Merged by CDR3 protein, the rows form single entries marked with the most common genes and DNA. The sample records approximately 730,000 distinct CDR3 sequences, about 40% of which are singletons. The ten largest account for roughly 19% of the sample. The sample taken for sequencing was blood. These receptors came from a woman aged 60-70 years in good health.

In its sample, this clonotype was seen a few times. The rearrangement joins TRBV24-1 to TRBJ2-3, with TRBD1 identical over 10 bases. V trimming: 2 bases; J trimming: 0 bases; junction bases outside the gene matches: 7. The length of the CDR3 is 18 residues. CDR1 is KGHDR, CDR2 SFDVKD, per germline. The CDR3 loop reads CATSDSAPGQGSTDTQYF. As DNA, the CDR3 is TGTGCCACCAGTGATTCGGCCCCGGGACAGGGGAGCACAGATACGCAGTATTTT.

CDR3 in amino acids: CASSELREKLFF. CDR3 DNA sequence: TGTGCCAGCAGTGAATTACGGGAAAAACTGTTTTTT. The rearrangement uses TRBV6-1 and TRBJ1-4; D is undetermined. CDR1 MNHNS and CDR2 SASEGT come from the germline V gene. The CDR3 extends over 12 amino acids. Deletions cut 2 bases from V and 8 bases from J, with 6 bases between.

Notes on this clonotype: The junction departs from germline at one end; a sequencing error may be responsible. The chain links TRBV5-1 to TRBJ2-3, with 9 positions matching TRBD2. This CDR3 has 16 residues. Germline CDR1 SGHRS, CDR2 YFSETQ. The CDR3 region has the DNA TGCGCCAGCAGCTTGCCCGGACTAGCGAGCACAGATATGCAGTATTTT. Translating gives CASSLPGLASTDMQYF.

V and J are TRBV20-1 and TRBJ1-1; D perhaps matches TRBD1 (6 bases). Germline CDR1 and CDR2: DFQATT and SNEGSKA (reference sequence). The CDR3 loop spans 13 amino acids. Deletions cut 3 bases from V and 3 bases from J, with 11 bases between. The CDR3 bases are TGCAGTGCTAGCGGGGGCCCGGACACTGAAGCTTTCTTT. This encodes CSASGGPDTEAFF.

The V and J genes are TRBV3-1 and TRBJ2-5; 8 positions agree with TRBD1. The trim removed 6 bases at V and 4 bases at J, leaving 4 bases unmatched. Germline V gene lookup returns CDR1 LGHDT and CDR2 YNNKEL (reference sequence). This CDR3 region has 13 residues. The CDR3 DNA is TGTGCCAGCAGGGGACAGGCCGGAGAGACCCAGTACTTC. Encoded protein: CASRGQAGETQYF.

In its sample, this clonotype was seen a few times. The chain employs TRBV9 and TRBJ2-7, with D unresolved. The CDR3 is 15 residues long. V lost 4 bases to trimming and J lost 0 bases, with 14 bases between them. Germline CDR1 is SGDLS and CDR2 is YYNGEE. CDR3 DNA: TGTGCCAGCAGCCCCCAACTGGAGAGCTCCTACGAGCAGTACTTC. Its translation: CASSPQLESSYEQYF.

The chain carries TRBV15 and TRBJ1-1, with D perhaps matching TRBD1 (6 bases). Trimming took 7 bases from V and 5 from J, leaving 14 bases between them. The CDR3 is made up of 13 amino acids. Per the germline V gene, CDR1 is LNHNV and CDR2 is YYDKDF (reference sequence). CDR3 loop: CATTGGSRTEAFF. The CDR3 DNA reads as TGTGCCACCACCGGGGGCTCGAGGACTGAAGCTTTCTTT.

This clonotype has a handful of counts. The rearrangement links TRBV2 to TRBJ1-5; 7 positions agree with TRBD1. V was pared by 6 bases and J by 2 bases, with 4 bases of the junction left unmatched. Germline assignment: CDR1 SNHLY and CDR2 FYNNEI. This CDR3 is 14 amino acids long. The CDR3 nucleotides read TGTGCCAGCAGGGACGACAGGGGCAATCAGCCCCAGCATTTT. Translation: CASRDDRGNQPQHF.

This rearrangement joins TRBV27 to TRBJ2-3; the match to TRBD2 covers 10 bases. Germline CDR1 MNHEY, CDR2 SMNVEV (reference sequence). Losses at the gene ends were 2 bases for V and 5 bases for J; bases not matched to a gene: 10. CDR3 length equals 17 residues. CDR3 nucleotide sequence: TGTGCCAGCAGTTTAGAGGTTCCTAGCGGGAGACAAGATACGCAGTATTTT. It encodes CASSLEVPSGRQDTQYF.

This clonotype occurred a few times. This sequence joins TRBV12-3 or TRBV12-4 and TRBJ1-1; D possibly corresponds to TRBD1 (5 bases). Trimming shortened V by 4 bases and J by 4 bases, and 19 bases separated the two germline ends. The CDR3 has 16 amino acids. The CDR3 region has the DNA TGTGCCAGCAGTTCGGCCGGACTCGGGGCGGCCACTGAAGCTTTCTTT. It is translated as CASSSAGLGAATEAFF.

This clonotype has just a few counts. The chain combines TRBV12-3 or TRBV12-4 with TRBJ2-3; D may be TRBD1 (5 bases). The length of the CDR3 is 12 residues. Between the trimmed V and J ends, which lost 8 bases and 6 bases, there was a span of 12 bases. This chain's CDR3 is CASGQELDTQYF. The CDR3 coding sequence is TGTGCCAGCGGACAAGAGTTGGATACGCAGTATTTT.

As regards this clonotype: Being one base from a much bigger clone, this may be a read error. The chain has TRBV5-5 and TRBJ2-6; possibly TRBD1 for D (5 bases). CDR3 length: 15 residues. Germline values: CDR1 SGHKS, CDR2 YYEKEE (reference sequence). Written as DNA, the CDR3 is TGTGCCAGCAGCTTGGAAGGCTATGGGGCCAACGTCATGACTTTC. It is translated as CASSLEGYGANVMTF.

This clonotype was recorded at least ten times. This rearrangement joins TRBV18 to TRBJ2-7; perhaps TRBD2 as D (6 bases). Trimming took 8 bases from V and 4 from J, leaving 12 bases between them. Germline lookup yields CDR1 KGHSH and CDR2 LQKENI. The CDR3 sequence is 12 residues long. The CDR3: CASSPGGYEQYF. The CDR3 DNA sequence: TGTGCCAGCAGCCCCGGGGGATACGAGCAGTACTTC.

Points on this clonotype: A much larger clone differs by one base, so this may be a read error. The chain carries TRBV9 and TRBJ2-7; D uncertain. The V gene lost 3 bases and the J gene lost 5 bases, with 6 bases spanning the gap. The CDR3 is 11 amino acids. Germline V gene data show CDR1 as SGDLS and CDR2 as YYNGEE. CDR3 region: CASSGPHEQYF. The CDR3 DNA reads TGTGCCAGCAGCGGGCCCCACGAGCAGTACTTC.

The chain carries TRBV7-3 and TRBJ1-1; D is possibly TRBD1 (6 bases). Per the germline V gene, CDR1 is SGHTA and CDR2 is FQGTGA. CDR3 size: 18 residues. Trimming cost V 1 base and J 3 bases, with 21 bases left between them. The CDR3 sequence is CASSLKTGDRPRDTEAFF. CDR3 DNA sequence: TGTGCCAGCAGCTTAAAGACTGGAGACAGGCCTAGGGACACTGAAGCTTTCTTT.

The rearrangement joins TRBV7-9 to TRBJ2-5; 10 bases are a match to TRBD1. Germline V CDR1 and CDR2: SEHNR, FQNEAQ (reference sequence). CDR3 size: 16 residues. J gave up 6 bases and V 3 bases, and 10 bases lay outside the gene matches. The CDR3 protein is CASSLDPGQGIKTQYF. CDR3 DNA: TGTGCCAGCAGCTTGGACCCGGGACAGGGGATAAAGACCCAGTACTTC.

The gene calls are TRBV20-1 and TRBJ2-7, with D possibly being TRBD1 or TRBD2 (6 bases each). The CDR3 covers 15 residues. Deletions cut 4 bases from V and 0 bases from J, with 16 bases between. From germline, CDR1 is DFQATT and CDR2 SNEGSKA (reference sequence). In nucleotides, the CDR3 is TGCAGTGCTAAAGGAGGGACAAAATCCTCCTACGAGCAGTACTTC. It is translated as CSAKGGTKSSYEQYF.